Listed below are T cell receptor beta chains from one sample, sequenced in a study of cytomegalovirus exposure and HLA in healthy donors. TCRdb's table, derived via immunoSEQ multiplex PCR, lists solely in-frame clones and lacks some. The repertoire includes about 37,000 clones, approximately 70% of them detected once, and about 4% sits in the top ten. The sequenced sample was PBMCs. The source of these receptors is a man between 35 and 55 years old in good health and CMV-seronegative. The CDR3 runs from the conserved cysteine through the conserved F or W. D genes are given only for firm matches. Clone size, where shown, is once, few, many, or a class for clones that have expanded.

j_gene: TRBJ2-1; d_gene: NA; len: 17; v_gene: TRBV15; abundance: NA; CDR3nt: TGTGCCACCAGCCATACTCGGGACTCCCTTTACTACAATGAGCAGTTCTTC; CDR3aa: CATSHTRDSLYYNEQFF
j_gene: TRBJ2-7; d_gene: TRBD1; len: 15; v_gene: TRBV19; abundance: few; CDR3nt: TGTGCCAGTAGGGAGATGGGACAGGGGACCTACGAGCAGTACTTC; CDR3aa: CASREMGQGTYEQYF
j_gene: TRBJ2-7; d_gene: TRBD1; len: 13; v_gene: TRBV30; abundance: NA; CDR3nt: TGTGCCTGGGGTGGACAGGGTGATAACGAGCAGTACTTC; CDR3aa: CAWGGQGDNEQYF
j_gene: TRBJ2-7; d_gene: NA; len: 15; v_gene: TRBV4-3; abundance: NA; CDR3nt: TGCGCCAGCAGCCAAGATAGGGGAAGGCGCTACGAGCAGTACTTC; CDR3aa: CASSQDRGRRYEQYF
j_gene: TRBJ2-3; d_gene: TRBD2; len: 13; v_gene: TRBV6-5; abundance: NA; CDR3nt: TGTGCCACCTTAGCGGGGGGCCCCGATACGCAGTATTTT; CDR3aa: CATLAGGPDTQYF
j_gene: TRBJ2-5; d_gene: NA; len: 15; v_gene: TRBV6-6; abundance: NA; CDR3nt: TGTGCCAGCAGTACAATTGGACCGCCCCAGGGGACCCAGTACTTC; CDR3aa: CASSTIGPPQGTQYF
j_gene: TRBJ2-7; d_gene: TRBD1; len: 14; v_gene: TRBV5-4; abundance: NA; CDR3nt: TGTGCCAGCAGCTTGACAGGGGGCGCCTCCGAGCAGTACTTC; CDR3aa: CASSLTGGASEQYF
j_gene: TRBJ2-5; d_gene: TRBD2; len: 18; v_gene: TRBV5-1; abundance: NA; CDR3nt: TGCGCCAGCAGCTATCGTGCCGGGGGGGCCTTAACTGAAGAGACCCAGTACTTC; CDR3aa: CASSYRAGGALTEETQYF
j_gene: TRBJ2-7; d_gene: NA; len: 13; v_gene: TRBV7-2; abundance: NA; CDR3nt: TGTGCCAGCAGCGTAGACAGGAACTACGAGCAGTACTTC; CDR3aa: CASSVDRNYEQYF
j_gene: TRBJ1-2; d_gene: NA; len: 14; v_gene: TRBV30; abundance: NA; CDR3nt: TGTGCCTGGAGTCCGAATCGGGGGATCGATGGCTACACCTTC; CDR3aa: CAWSPNRGIDGYTF
j_gene: TRBJ2-3; d_gene: TRBD2; len: 15; v_gene: TRBV4-1; abundance: once; CDR3nt: TGCGCCAGCAGCCTCCTGGGACTAGCGTCAGATACGCAGTATTTT; CDR3aa: CASSLLGLASDTQYF
j_gene: TRBJ1-2; d_gene: NA; len: 11; v_gene: TRBV20-1; abundance: NA; CDR3nt: TGCAGTGCTCTCAGGCCTTATGGCTACACCTTC; CDR3aa: CSALRPYGYTF
j_gene: TRBJ1-2; d_gene: NA; len: 16; v_gene: TRBV6-4; abundance: NA; CDR3nt: TGTGCCAGCAGTGATTCTCCCTCGTCGGCTAACTATGGCTACACCTTC; CDR3aa: CASSDSPSSANYGYTF
j_gene: TRBJ2-7; d_gene: TRBD2; len: 18; v_gene: TRBV10-3; abundance: NA; CDR3nt: TGTGCCATCAGTGATTCCCCCCCAATCGGGGGGTTTAGCTACGAGCAGTACTTC; CDR3aa: CAISDSPPIGGFSYEQYF
j_gene: TRBJ2-3; d_gene: NA; len: 17; v_gene: TRBV2; abundance: NA; CDR3nt: TGTGCCAGCAGTGATATTAGGCAGGGAAACTTAAAAGATACGCAGTATTTT; CDR3aa: CASSDIRQGNLKDTQYF
j_gene: TRBJ2-3; d_gene: NA; len: 16; v_gene: TRBV10-3; abundance: NA; CDR3nt: TGTGCCATCAGTGACCGTTTGATGGACTCAACAGATACGCAGTATTTT; CDR3aa: CAISDRLMDSTDTQYF
j_gene: TRBJ1-4; d_gene: NA; len: 15; v_gene: TRBV6-1; abundance: medium-sized; CDR3nt: TGTGCCAGCAGTGAAGTGGGAGGGGCTAATGAAAAACTGTTTTTT; CDR3aa: CASSEVGGANEKLFF
j_gene: TRBJ2-2; d_gene: NA; len: 13; v_gene: TRBV7-6; abundance: NA; CDR3nt: TGTGCCAGCAGCTTAACTAACACCGGGGAGCTGTTTTTT; CDR3aa: CASSLTNTGELFF
j_gene: TRBJ1-2; d_gene: NA; len: 13; v_gene: TRBV7-6; abundance: few; CDR3nt: TGTGCCAGCAGCAAGACAGTTAACTATGGCTACACCTTC; CDR3aa: CASSKTVNYGYTF
j_gene: TRBJ2-7; d_gene: TRBD1; len: 18; v_gene: TRBV10-3; abundance: NA; CDR3nt: TGTGCCATCAGTGAGTCATACTTGCGGACAGGGGGGTCCTACGAGCAGTACTTC; CDR3aa: CAISESYLRTGGSYEQYF
j_gene: TRBJ2-6; d_gene: NA; len: 15; v_gene: TRBV15; abundance: few; CDR3nt: TGTGCCACCAGCAGACAGGCTCCTGGGGCCAACGTCCTGACTTTC; CDR3aa: CATSRQAPGANVLTF
j_gene: TRBJ1-1; d_gene: NA; len: 16; v_gene: TRBV7-9; abundance: NA; CDR3nt: TGTGCCAGCAGCCCTACTAAAGGGGTCAAGTACACTGAAGCTTTCTTT; CDR3aa: CASSPTKGVKYTEAFF
j_gene: TRBJ1-5; d_gene: NA; len: 18; v_gene: TRBV7-2; abundance: NA; CDR3nt: TGTGCCAGCAGCTTATTTTCTCAGGACGGACTAAGCAATCAGCCCCAGCATTTT; CDR3aa: CASSLFSQDGLSNQPQHF
j_gene: TRBJ1-1; d_gene: NA; len: 14; v_gene: TRBV11-2; abundance: NA; CDR3nt: TGTGCCAGCAGCTTCCGGGGGAGAGACACTGAAGCTTTCTTT; CDR3aa: CASSFRGRDTEAFF
j_gene: TRBJ1-1; d_gene: NA; len: 18; v_gene: TRBV7-6; abundance: NA; CDR3nt: TGTGCCAGCAGCTTGATTACGTCCCGGACAGCTTTGAACACTGAAGCTTTCTTT; CDR3aa: CASSLITSRTALNTEAFF
j_gene: TRBJ2-7; d_gene: NA; len: 15; v_gene: TRBV7-2; abundance: once; CDR3nt: TGTGCCAGCAGCTTACAGGGCCAAGCTTCCTACGAGCAGTACTTC; CDR3aa: CASSLQGQASYEQYF
j_gene: TRBJ2-7; d_gene: NA; len: 13; v_gene: TRBV7-3; abundance: NA; CDR3nt: TGTGCCAGCAGCCTAACTCGAGACTACGAGCAGTACTTC; CDR3aa: CASSLTRDYEQYF
j_gene: TRBJ1-2; d_gene: NA; len: 15; v_gene: TRBV4-1; abundance: NA; CDR3nt: TGCGCCAGCAGCCACACGTCCGTAGACTTTCGTGGCTACACCTTC; CDR3aa: CASSHTSVDFRGYTF
j_gene: TRBJ2-7; d_gene: NA; len: 11; v_gene: TRBV29-1; abundance: NA; CDR3nt: TGCAGCGTCCTCCTTTCCCACGAGCAGTACTTC; CDR3aa: CSVLLSHEQYF
j_gene: TRBJ1-1; d_gene: NA; len: 14; v_gene: TRBV6-5; abundance: NA; CDR3nt: TGTGCCAGCAGTGTGGACAGATGGAACACTGAAGCTTTCTTT; CDR3aa: CASSVDRWNTEAFF
j_gene: TRBJ1-2; d_gene: NA; len: 13; v_gene: TRBV7-2; abundance: NA; CDR3nt: TGTGCCAGCAGCTCGGACATCGGATATGGCTACACCTTC; CDR3aa: CASSSDIGYGYTF
j_gene: TRBJ2-7; d_gene: NA; len: 13; v_gene: TRBV5-1; abundance: NA; CDR3nt: TGCGCCAGCAGACTAAAGACCGGGGACGAGCAGTACTTC; CDR3aa: CASRLKTGDEQYF
j_gene: TRBJ2-1; d_gene: NA; len: 15; v_gene: TRBV9; abundance: NA; CDR3nt: TGTGCCAGCAGCGTATCGGGGGAGGCCTACAATGAGCAGTTCTTC; CDR3aa: CASSVSGEAYNEQFF
j_gene: TRBJ1-1; d_gene: NA; len: 12; v_gene: TRBV10-3; abundance: few; CDR3nt: TGTGCCATCAGGAGAGCGAACACTGAAGCTTTCTTT; CDR3aa: CAIRRANTEAFF
j_gene: TRBJ1-6; d_gene: NA; len: 14; v_gene: TRBV30; abundance: NA; CDR3nt: TGTGCCTGGAGTTTTCATGATGGTAGTTCACCCCTCCACTTT; CDR3aa: CAWSFHDGSSPLHF
j_gene: TRBJ1-2; d_gene: TRBD1; len: 13; v_gene: TRBV28; abundance: NA; CDR3nt: TGTGCCAGCCTCCGGGGACAGGGCTCTGGCTACACCTTC; CDR3aa: CASLRGQGSGYTF
j_gene: TRBJ2-7; d_gene: TRBD1; len: 16; v_gene: TRBV10-3; abundance: few; CDR3nt: TGTGCCATCAGTGAGTCGACGACAGGGGGCACCTACGAGCAGTACTTC; CDR3aa: CAISESTTGGTYEQYF
j_gene: TRBJ1-4; d_gene: TRBD1; len: 15; v_gene: TRBV4-3; abundance: NA; CDR3nt: TGCGCCAGCAGCCAAGCCGGGACAGCGAATGAAAAACTGTTTTTT; CDR3aa: CASSQAGTANEKLFF
j_gene: TRBJ1-3; d_gene: TRBD1; len: 14; v_gene: TRBV9; abundance: NA; CDR3nt: TGTGCCAGCAGCGGACAGGGTACTGGAAACACCATATATTTT; CDR3aa: CASSGQGTGNTIYF
j_gene: TRBJ2-1; d_gene: NA; len: 19; v_gene: TRBV15; abundance: NA; CDR3nt: TGTGCCACGAAGACGACAGTAGATTGGGGTGAAAAGAACTACAATGAGCAGTTCTTC; CDR3aa: CATKTTVDWGEKNYNEQFF
j_gene: TRBJ2-7; d_gene: NA; len: 12; v_gene: TRBV6-1; abundance: NA; CDR3nt: TGTGCCAGCCGGGACACCTCCTACGAGCAGTACTTC; CDR3aa: CASRDTSYEQYF
j_gene: TRBJ2-2; d_gene: NA; len: 16; v_gene: TRBV5-1; abundance: NA; CDR3nt: TGCGCCAGCAACCCCACCGGGACTGGGAACACCGGGGAGCTGTTTTTT; CDR3aa: CASNPTGTGNTGELFF
j_gene: TRBJ2-7; d_gene: NA; len: 14; v_gene: TRBV27; abundance: NA; CDR3nt: TGTGCCAGCAGTCCTTCCAGGGTTTTCTACGAGCAGTACTTC; CDR3aa: CASSPSRVFYEQYF
j_gene: TRBJ1-2; d_gene: TRBD1; len: 13; v_gene: TRBV30; abundance: NA; CDR3nt: TGTGCCTGGAGCCGAACCCAGGGGGCTGGCTACACCTTC; CDR3aa: CAWSRTQGAGYTF
j_gene: TRBJ2-3; d_gene: TRBD2; len: 17; v_gene: TRBV4-3; abundance: NA; CDR3nt: TGCGCCAGCAGCCAAGGGGTAGCGGGGGATCCTACAGATACGCAGTATTTT; CDR3aa: CASSQGVAGDPTDTQYF
j_gene: TRBJ2-7; d_gene: NA; len: 14; v_gene: TRBV6-5; abundance: NA; CDR3nt: TGTGCCAGCAGTTACAAGGGGTCAACCTACGAGCAGTACTTC; CDR3aa: CASSYKGSTYEQYF
j_gene: TRBJ1-1; d_gene: TRBD1; len: 13; v_gene: TRBV29-1; abundance: NA; CDR3nt: TGCAGCGTGAGGACAGGAGGGCACACTGAAGCTTTCTTT; CDR3aa: CSVRTGGHTEAFF
j_gene: TRBJ2-1; d_gene: NA; len: 14; v_gene: TRBV7-6; abundance: NA; CDR3nt: TGTGCCAGCAGCTTCCACCCTCAGGGAAATGAGCAGTTCTTC; CDR3aa: CASSFHPQGNEQFF
j_gene: TRBJ2-7; d_gene: TRBD1; len: 15; v_gene: TRBV6-6; abundance: once; CDR3nt: TGTGCCAGCAGTTACTCGAGAACAGGGGTCCACGAGCAGTACTTC; CDR3aa: CASSYSRTGVHEQYF
j_gene: TRBJ2-1; d_gene: TRBD2; len: 15; v_gene: TRBV10-2; abundance: few; CDR3nt: TGCGCCAGCAGCCTGTCAGCGGGGGCCTACAATGAGCAGTTCTTC; CDR3aa: CASSLSAGAYNEQFF
j_gene: TRBJ2-7; d_gene: NA; len: 14; v_gene: TRBV11-2; abundance: NA; CDR3nt: TGTGCCAGCAGCTTAGAAGGCAGGGCCAACGAGCAGTACTTC; CDR3aa: CASSLEGRANEQYF
j_gene: TRBJ2-2; d_gene: NA; len: 15; v_gene: TRBV7-9; abundance: NA; CDR3nt: TGTGCCAGCAGCTTAGTAGCGGTCGACACCGGGGAGCTGTTTTTT; CDR3aa: CASSLVAVDTGELFF
j_gene: TRBJ1-1; d_gene: NA; len: 13; v_gene: TRBV19; abundance: once; CDR3nt: TGTGCCAGTAGTGGAGGGGCCCGGACCGAAGCTTTCTTT; CDR3aa: CASSGGARTEAFF
j_gene: TRBJ2-7; d_gene: TRBD1; len: 14; v_gene: TRBV7-8; abundance: NA; CDR3nt: TGTGCCAGCAGCCTACAGGGGTTTCCCTACGAGCAGTACTTC; CDR3aa: CASSLQGFPYEQYF
j_gene: TRBJ1-2; d_gene: TRBD1; len: 16; v_gene: TRBV5-6; abundance: few; CDR3nt: TGTGCCAGCAGCGTGGACAGGGGGCGCTTCGGCTATGGCTACACCTTC; CDR3aa: CASSVDRGRFGYGYTF
j_gene: TRBJ2-2; d_gene: TRBD2; len: 18; v_gene: TRBV4-1; abundance: NA; CDR3nt: TGCGCCAGCAGCCAAGATCCCGGGACTAGAGGAAGGACCGGGGAGCTGTTTTTT; CDR3aa: CASSQDPGTRGRTGELFF
j_gene: TRBJ1-1; d_gene: NA; len: 13; v_gene: TRBV4-3; abundance: NA; CDR3nt: TGCGCCAGCACCAGGGAGGGACTCGATGAAGCTTTCTTT; CDR3aa: CASTREGLDEAFF